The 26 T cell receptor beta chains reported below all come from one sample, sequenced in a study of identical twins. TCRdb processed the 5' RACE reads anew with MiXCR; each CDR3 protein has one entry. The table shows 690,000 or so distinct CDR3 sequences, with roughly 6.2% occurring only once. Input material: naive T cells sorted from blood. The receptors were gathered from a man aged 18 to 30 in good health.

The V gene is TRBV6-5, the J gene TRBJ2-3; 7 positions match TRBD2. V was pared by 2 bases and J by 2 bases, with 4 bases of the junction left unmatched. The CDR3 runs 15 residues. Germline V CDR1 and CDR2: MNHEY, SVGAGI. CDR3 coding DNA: TGTGCCAGCAGTTACATAGCGGGTAACACAGATACGCAGTATTTT. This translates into CASSYIAGNTDTQYF.

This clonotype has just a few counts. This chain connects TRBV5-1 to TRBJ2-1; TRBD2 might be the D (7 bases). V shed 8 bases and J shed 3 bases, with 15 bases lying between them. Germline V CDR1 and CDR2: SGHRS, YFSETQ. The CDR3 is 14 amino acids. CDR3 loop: CASGGAGVYNEQFF. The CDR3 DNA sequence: TGCGCCAGTGGGGGGGCGGGAGTCTACAATGAGCAGTTCTTC.

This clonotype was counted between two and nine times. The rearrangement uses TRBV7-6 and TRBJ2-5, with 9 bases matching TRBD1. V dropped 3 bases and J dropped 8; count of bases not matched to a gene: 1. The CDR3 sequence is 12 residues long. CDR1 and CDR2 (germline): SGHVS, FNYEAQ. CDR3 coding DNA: TGTGCCAGCAGCTTTACAGGGGGCACCCAGTACTTC. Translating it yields CASSFTGGTQYF. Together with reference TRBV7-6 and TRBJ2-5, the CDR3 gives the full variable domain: GAGVSQSPRYKVTKRGQDVALRCDPISGHVSLYWYRQALGQGPEFLTYFNYEAQQDKSGLPNDRFSAERPEGSISTLTIQRTEQRDSAMYRCASSFTGGTQYFGPGTRLLVL.

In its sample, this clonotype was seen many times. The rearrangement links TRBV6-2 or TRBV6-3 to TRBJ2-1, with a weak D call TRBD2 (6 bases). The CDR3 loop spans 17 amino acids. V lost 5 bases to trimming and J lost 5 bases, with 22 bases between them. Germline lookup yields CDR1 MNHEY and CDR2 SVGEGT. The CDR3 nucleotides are TGTGCCAGCAGTCCCGGGACTTCTACACTACTCAACAATGAGCAGTTCTTC. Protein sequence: CASSPGTSTLLNNEQFF.

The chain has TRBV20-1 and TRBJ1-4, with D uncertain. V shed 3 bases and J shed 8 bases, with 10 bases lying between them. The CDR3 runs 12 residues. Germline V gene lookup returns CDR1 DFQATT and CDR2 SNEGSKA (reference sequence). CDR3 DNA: TGCAGTGCTAGTGGTTCTGAAGAAAAACTGTTTTTT. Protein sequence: CSASGSEEKLFF.

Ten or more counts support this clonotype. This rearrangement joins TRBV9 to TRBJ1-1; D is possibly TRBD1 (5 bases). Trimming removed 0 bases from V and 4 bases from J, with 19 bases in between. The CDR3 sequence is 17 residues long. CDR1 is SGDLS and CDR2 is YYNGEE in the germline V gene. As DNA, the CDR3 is TGTGCCAGCAGCGTAGGAGGCCTGCTTACCCAGGGCACTGAAGCTTTCTTT. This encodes CASSVGGLLTQGTEAFF.

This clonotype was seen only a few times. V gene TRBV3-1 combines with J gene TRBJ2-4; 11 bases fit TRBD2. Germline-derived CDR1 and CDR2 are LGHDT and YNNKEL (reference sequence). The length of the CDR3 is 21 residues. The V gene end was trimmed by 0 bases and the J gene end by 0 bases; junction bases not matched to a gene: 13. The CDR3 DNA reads TGTGCCAGCAGCCAAGACTGGCAGAGTATAGCGGGAGGGCTAGCCAAAAACATTCAGTACTTC. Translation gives CASSQDWQSIAGGLAKNIQYF. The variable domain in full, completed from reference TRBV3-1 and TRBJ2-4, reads DTAVSQTPKYLVTQMGNDKSIKCEQNLGHDTMYWYKQDSKKFLKIMFSYNNKELIINETVPNRFSPKSPDKAHLNLHINSLELGDSAVYFCASSQDWQSIAGGLAKNIQYFGAGTRLSVL.

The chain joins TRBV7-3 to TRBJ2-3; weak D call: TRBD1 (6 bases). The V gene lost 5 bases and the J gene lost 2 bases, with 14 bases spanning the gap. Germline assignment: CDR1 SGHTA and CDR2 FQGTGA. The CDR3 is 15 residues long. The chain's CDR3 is CASSPQGEFTDTQYF. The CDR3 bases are TGTGCCAGCAGCCCACAGGGAGAATTCACAGATACGCAGTATTTT.

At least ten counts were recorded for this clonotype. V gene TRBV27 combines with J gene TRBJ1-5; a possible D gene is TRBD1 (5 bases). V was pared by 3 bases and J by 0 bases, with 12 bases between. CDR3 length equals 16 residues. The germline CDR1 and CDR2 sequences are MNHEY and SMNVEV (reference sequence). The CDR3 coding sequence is TGTGCCAGCAGTTTGGCGCGACAGATTAGCAATCAGCCCCAGCATTTT. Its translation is CASSLARQISNQPQHF.

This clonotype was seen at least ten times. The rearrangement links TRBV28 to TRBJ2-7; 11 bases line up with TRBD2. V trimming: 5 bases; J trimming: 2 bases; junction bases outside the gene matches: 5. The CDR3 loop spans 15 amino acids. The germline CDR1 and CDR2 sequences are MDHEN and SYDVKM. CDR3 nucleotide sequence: TGTGCCAGCAGTCAGCTAGCGGGAGGTGCCTACGAGCAGTACTTC. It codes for CASSQLAGGAYEQYF.

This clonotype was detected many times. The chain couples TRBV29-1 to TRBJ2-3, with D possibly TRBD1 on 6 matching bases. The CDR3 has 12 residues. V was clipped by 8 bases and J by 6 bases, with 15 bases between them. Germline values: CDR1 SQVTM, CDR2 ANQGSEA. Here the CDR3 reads CSILRGMDTQYF. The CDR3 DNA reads TGCAGCATACTGAGGGGGATGGATACGCAGTATTTT.

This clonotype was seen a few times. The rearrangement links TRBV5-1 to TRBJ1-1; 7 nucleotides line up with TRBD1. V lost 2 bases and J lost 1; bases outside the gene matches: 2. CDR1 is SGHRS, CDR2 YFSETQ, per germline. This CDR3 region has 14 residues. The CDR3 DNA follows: TGCGCCAGCAGCTTCCCAGGGGGGAACACTGAAGCTTTCTTT. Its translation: CASSFPGGNTEAFF.

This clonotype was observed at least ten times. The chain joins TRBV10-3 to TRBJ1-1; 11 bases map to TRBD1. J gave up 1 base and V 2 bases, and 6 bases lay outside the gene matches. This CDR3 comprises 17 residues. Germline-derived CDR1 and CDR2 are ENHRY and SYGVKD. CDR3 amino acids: CAISEPDRGLPNTEAFF. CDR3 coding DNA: TGTGCCATCAGTGAGCCGGACAGGGGGCTACCGAACACTGAAGCTTTCTTT.

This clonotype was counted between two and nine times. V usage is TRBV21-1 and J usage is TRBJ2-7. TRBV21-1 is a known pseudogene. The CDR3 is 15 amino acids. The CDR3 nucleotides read TGTGCCAGCAGGACCACGGATCCTTCTTCCTACGAGCAGTACGTC. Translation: CASRTTDPSSYEQYV.

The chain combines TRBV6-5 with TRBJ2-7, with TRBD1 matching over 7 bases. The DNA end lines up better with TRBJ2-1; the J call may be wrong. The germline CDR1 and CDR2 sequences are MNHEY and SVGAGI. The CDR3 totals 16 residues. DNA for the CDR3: TGTGCCAGCAGTTTCGGACTGACAGGGAACTCCTACGAGCAGTTCTTC. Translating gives CASSFGLTGNSYEQFF.

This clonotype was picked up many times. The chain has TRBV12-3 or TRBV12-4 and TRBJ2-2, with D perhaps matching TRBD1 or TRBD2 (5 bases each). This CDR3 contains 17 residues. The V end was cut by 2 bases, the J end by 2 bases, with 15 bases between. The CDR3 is CASSLFGVGENTGELFF. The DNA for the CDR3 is TGTGCCAGCAGTTTATTTGGGGTGGGGGAAAACACCGGGGAGCTGTTTTTT.

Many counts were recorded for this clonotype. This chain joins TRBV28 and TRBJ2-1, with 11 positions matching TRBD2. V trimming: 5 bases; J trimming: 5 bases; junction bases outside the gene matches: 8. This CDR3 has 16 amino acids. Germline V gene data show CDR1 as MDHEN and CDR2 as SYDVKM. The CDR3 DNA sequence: TGTGCCAGCAGTAAACTACCGGGACTAGCGGACAATGAGCAGTTCTTC. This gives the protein CASSKLPGLADNEQFF.

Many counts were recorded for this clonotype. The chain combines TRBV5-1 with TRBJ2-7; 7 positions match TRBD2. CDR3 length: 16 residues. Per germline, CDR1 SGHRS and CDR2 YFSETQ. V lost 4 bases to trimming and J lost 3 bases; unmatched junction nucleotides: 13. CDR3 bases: TGCGCCAGCAGCCCCTCCGCCGGGACTACCGGCTACGAGCAGTACTTC. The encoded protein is CASSPSAGTTGYEQYF.

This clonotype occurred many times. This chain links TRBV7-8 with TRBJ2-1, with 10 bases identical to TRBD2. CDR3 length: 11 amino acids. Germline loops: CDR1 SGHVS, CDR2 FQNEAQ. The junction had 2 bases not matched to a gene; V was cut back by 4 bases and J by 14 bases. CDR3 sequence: CASSSGTSEFF. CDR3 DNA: TGTGCCAGCAGCTCCGGGACTAGCGAGTTCTTC.

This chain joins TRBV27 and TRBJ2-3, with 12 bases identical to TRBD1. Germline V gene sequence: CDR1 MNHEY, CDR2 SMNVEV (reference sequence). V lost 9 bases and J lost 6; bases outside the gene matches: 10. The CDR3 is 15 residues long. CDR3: CASNPGQGALDTQYF. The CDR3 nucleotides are TGTGCCAGTAACCCGGGACAGGGGGCTCTGGATACGCAGTATTTT.

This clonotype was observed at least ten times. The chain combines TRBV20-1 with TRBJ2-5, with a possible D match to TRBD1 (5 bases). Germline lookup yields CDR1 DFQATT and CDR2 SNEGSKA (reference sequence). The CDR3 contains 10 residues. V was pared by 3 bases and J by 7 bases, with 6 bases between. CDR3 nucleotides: TGCAGTGCTAGGACAGTGACCCAGTACTTC. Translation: CSARTVTQYF.

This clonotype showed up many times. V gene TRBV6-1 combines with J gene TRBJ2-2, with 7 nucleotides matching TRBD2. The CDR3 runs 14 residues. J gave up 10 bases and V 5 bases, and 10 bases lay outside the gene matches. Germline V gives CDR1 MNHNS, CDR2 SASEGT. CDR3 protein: CASSREGYVQELFF. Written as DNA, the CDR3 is TGTGCCAGCAGTAGGGAGGGGTACGTACAGGAGCTGTTTTTT.

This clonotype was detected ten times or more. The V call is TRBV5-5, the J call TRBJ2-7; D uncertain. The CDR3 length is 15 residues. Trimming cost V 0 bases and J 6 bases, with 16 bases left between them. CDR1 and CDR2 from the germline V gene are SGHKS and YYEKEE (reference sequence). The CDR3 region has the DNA TGTGCCAGCAGCTTGGTCGGCTCACCGCCTAGCGAGCAGTACTTC. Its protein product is CASSLVGSPPSEQYF.

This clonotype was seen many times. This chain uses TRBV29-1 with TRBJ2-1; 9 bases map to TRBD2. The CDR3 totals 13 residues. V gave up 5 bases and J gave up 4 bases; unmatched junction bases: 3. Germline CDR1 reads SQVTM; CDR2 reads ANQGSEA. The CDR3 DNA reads TGCAGCGTTCGCGGGAGGGGGTACAATGAGCAGTTCTTC. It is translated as CSVRGRGYNEQFF.

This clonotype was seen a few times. This CDR3 reads CASSNPAGLSYEQYV. The CDR3 DNA follows: TGTGCCAGCAGCAATCCGGCGGGACTTTCCTACGAGCAGTACGTC. The rearrangement uses TRBV7-9 and TRBJ2-7; D perhaps matches TRBD2 (6 bases). CDR1 SEHNR and CDR2 FQNEAQ come from the germline V gene (reference sequence). Trimming shortened V by 5 bases and J by 1 base, and 15 bases separated the two germline ends. This CDR3 contains 15 residues.

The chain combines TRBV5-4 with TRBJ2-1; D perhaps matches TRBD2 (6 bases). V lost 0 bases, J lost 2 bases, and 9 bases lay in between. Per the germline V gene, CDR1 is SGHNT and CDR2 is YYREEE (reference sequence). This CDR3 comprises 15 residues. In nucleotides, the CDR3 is TGTGCCAGCAGCTTGGAGGGACTTCCCTACAATGAGCAGTTCTTC. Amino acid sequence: CASSLEGLPYNEQFF.